Listed below are T cell receptor beta chains from one sample, sequenced in a study of blood T cell repertoires in COVID-19. Data came from immunoSEQ multiplex PCR; TCRdb stores just in-frame clones and leaves some out. Here the sample spans around 270,000 clones, 65% to 85% being singletons. The sample was peripheral blood. Receptor source: a woman aged 40 to 50 who had recovered from COVID-19. Each CDR3 is given with its conserved first and last residue. Fields, in order: clone size, CDR3 length, V gene, D gene, J gene, CDR3 DNA, CDR3 protein. A D gene is named only where the DNA matches it firmly. The listing skips clone size in some rows; elsewhere it reads once, few, many or a size class.

NA,17,TRBV15,NA,TRBJ1-4,TGTGCCACCAGCAGAGAGGGGCACTGGGCGTCTACTGAAAAACTGTTTTTT,CATSREGHWASTEKLFF
NA,21,TRBV27,TRBD2,TRBJ2-5,TGTGCCAGCAGTCTCAACCCCCAGCGGGGCCCCACGGACTACCCACAAGAGACCCAGTACTTC,CASSLNPQRGPTDYPQETQYF
NA,14,TRBV29-1,TRBD2,TRBJ2-5,TGCAGCGTGCGGGGGACTAGCGGTCAAGAGACCCAGTACTTC,CSVRGTSGQETQYF
NA,17,TRBV6-1,TRBD1,TRBJ2-7,TGTGCCAGCAGTGAAATGGGCGGTGGGCAGGGGGCCTACGAGCAGTACTTC,CASSEMGGGQGAYEQYF
NA,15,TRBV6-5,TRBD2,TRBJ2-3,TGTGCCAGCAGCCCCTTAGCGGGGGTCACAGATACGCAGTATTTT,CASSPLAGVTDTQYF
NA,15,TRBV2,TRBD2,TRBJ2-3,TGTGCCAGCAGCGGAGCGGGGGGGCTCGTATATACGCAGTATTTT,CASSGAGGLVYTQYF
NA,18,TRBV2,TRBD1,TRBJ1-4,TGTGCCAGCAGAGGGACAGGGGGCAGGGTAGCAACTAATGAAAAACTGTTTTTT,CASRGTGGRVATNEKLFF
NA,13,TRBV5-1,TRBD1,TRBJ1-2,TGCGCCAGCAGCTTGGCAGGGGGCTATGGCTACACCTTC,CASSLAGGYGYTF
many,14,TRBV6-5,TRBD1,TRBJ2-7,TGTGCCAGCAGAAGAGGGACAGGGGGTGACGAGCAGTACTTC,CASRRGTGGDEQYF
NA,13,TRBV6-5,NA,TRBJ1-1,TGTGCCAGCAGGATGGAGTACGCCGGGGTAGCTTTCTTT,CASRMEYAGVAFF
NA,15,TRBV18,NA,TRBJ2-5,TGTGCCAGCTCACCTCGGACAGTCCTGCAAGAGACCCAGTACTTC,CASSPRTVLQETQYF
once,15,TRBV7-9,TRBD2,TRBJ2-7,TGTGCCAGCAGCCAAACTAGCGGGGGGTTCAACGAGCAGTACTTC,CASSQTSGGFNEQYF
NA,14,TRBV28,NA,TRBJ1-2,TGTGCCAGCAGTTCTCAGAGGTTCCTCTATGGCTACACCTTC,CASSSQRFLYGYTF
NA,13,TRBV24-1,NA,TRBJ1-2,TGTGCCACCAGTGATTTGACAGGGAATGGCTACACCTTC,CATSDLTGNGYTF
NA,15,TRBV19,TRBD1,TRBJ1-1,TGTGCCAGTAGTACCCACAGGGGCCGAAACACTGAAGCTTTCTTT,CASSTHRGRNTEAFF
NA,14,TRBV6-5,NA,TRBJ2-2,TGTGCCAGCAGCGACACTTCGAACACCGGGGAGCTGTTTTTT,CASSDTSNTGELFF
NA,13,TRBV28,NA,TRBJ2-7,TGTGCCAGCAGACCCTGGACAGTTTACGAGCAGTACTTC,CASRPWTVYEQYF
NA,13,TRBV7-9,TRBD1,TRBJ2-7,TGTGCCAGCAGCCCCAGGGGGCATGACGAGCAGTACTTC,CASSPRGHDEQYF
NA,13,TRBV6-6,TRBD1,TRBJ2-7,TGTGCCAGCACCCCGGGACAGGGATACGAGCAGTACTTC,CASTPGQGYEQYF
once,14,TRBV5-1,TRBD1,TRBJ1-2,TGCGCCAGCAGCTTGGGACGGACAGGGGATGACTACACCTTC,CASSLGRTGDDYTF
NA,13,TRBV3-1/TRBV3-2,TRBD1,TRBJ1-2,TGTGCCAGCAGCCAAGGACAGGGGGTCGGTTACACCTTC,CASSQGQGVGYTF
NA,13,TRBV28,NA,TRBJ2-5,TGTGCCAGCAGACCCCAGGGTGCAGAGACCCAGTACTTC,CASRPQGAETQYF
NA,14,TRBV19,NA,TRBJ2-7,TGTGCCAGTAGTATAGATGGCAGTCTCTACGAGCAGTACTTC,CASSIDGSLYEQYF
NA,13,TRBV5-4,NA,TRBJ2-3,TGTGCCAGCAGCTTGGACCGGTCAGATACGCAGTATTTT,CASSLDRSDTQYF
once,17,TRBV7-9,NA,TRBJ2-1,TGTGCCAGCAGCTTAGGGGTTGGGGGCGGAACCTACAATGAGCAGTTCTTC,CASSLGVGGGTYNEQFF
NA,14,TRBV5-1,TRBD1,TRBJ1-1,TGCGCCAGCAGCTTTACAGGGGCGAACACTGAAGCTTTCTTT,CASSFTGANTEAFF
once,14,TRBV5-1,NA,TRBJ2-3,TGCGCCAGCAGCTTGGAGTTACTCACAGATACGCAGTATTTT,CASSLELLTDTQYF
NA,14,TRBV28,TRBD2,TRBJ2-7,TGTGCCAGCAGACTAGCGGGGGTGAACTACGAGCAGTACTTC,CASRLAGVNYEQYF
few,15,TRBV4-1,NA,TRBJ1-1,TGCGCCAGCAGCCAAAGCCCGACAGGTCCCAGGGAAGCTTTCTTT,CASSQSPTGPREAFF
NA,16,TRBV4-1,NA,TRBJ2-1,TGCGCCAGCAGCCAAGAATGGGGCCCCTCATACAATGAGCAGTTCTTC,CASSQEWGPSYNEQFF
NA,14,TRBV29-1,NA,TRBJ1-1,TGCAGCGTGAACTTCGGGACAATAAACACTGAAGCTTTCTTT,CSVNFGTINTEAFF